Presented here are 10 T cell receptor beta chains from one specimen sequenced in a study of tumor-infiltrating lymphocytes in localized non-small cell lung cancer. Assay: immunoSEQ multiplex PCR; the TCRdb copy retains only in-frame clones and omits some. The data hold about 23,000 clones, with just under 75% observed a single time. The sequencing input was lung tumor tissue. The receptors here all came from a human donor with non-small cell lung cancer.

Worth noting for this clone: The same CDR3 is also encoded by other DNA sequences in this sample. The rearrangement joins TRBV7-2 to TRBJ2-3; D remains ambiguous. Trimming took 5 bases from V and 1 from J, leaving 13 bases between them. The CDR3 is 15 residues long. From germline, CDR1 is SGHTA and CDR2 FQGNSA. The DNA of the CDR3 is TGTGCCAGCAGCCCGGTGGCTCCCCGCACAGATACGCAGTATTTT. Amino acid sequence: CASSPVAPRTDTQYF.

This sequence joins TRBV11-1 and TRBJ1-1, with a tentative D call TRBD1 (5 bases). V lost 2 bases, J lost 4 bases, and 8 bases lay in between. The germline V gene has CDR1 SGHAT and CDR2 FQDESV (reference sequence). This CDR3 contains 13 residues. The CDR3 DNA reads as TGTGCCAGCAGCTTAAATAGGGGCACTGAAGCTTTCTTT. Its translation: CASSLNRGTEAFF.

This clone was seen only a few times. The DNA of the CDR3 is TGTGCCAGCAGCTTTGGGGCAGCCTCCTACAATGAGCAGTTCTTC. Protein product: CASSFGAASYNEQFF. The chain joins TRBV7-8 to TRBJ2-1, with a weak D call TRBD1 (5 bases). The CDR3 totals 15 residues. CDR1 is SGHVS, CDR2 FQNEAQ, per germline. Deletions cut 3 bases from V and 0 bases from J, with 9 bases between.

This rearrangement joins TRBV4-3 to TRBJ1-1, with D tentatively TRBD1 (6 bases). The CDR3 contains 15 residues. V lost 4 bases and J 1 base, leaving 13 bases between the germline ends. Germline assignment: CDR1 LGHNA and CDR2 YSLEER. CDR3: CASSLFQGGNTEAFF. The CDR3 region has the DNA TGCGCCAGCAGCCTTTTCCAAGGGGGGAACACTGAAGCTTTCTTT.

This sequence joins TRBV4-1 and TRBJ1-4, with D possibly being TRBD1 (6 bases). The CDR3 extends over 16 amino acids. Germline CDR1 reads MGHRA; CDR2 reads YSYEKL. V was trimmed by 0 bases and J by 7 bases, leaving 15 bases between them. This CDR3 is CASSQERGAGSEKLFF. CDR3 DNA sequence: TGCGCCAGCAGCCAAGAACGGGGGGCCGGGAGTGAAAAACTGTTTTTT.

The chain recombines TRBV5-4 with TRBJ1-2, with D possibly being TRBD1 (5 bases). The CDR3 extends over 15 amino acids. Germline V gene lookup returns CDR1 SGHNT and CDR2 YYREEE (reference sequence). V was clipped by 5 bases and J by 0 bases, with 14 bases between them. In DNA form, the CDR3 reads TGTGCCAGCAGGTTAGGGACGGCAGCTAACTATGGCTACACCTTC. Translation: CASRLGTAANYGYTF. Based on the CDR3 plus reference TRBV5-4 and TRBJ1-2, the full variable domain is ETGVTQSPTHLIKTRGQQVTLRCSSQSGHNTVSWYQQALGQGPQFIFQYYREEENGRGNFPPRFSGLQFPNYSSELNVNALELDDSALYLCASRLGTAANYGYTFGSGTRLTVV.

This clone was observed once. The chain combines TRBV6-5 with TRBJ2-3; perhaps TRBD1 as D (6 bases). The CDR3 extends over 14 amino acids. CDR1 and CDR2 from the germline V gene are MNHEY and SVGAGI. V was pared by 5 bases and J by 4 bases, with 13 bases between. The CDR3 reads CASSNTGQADTQYF. CDR3 DNA: TGTGCCAGCAGTAATACAGGGCAAGCAGATACGCAGTATTTT.

This chain uses TRBV6-5 with TRBJ2-2; no clear D. CDR1 is MNHEY and CDR2 is SVGAGI in the germline V gene. Trimming removed 6 bases at V and 4 bases at J, with 12 bases between. This CDR3 is built from 14 residues. CDR3 protein: CASRKQWGTGELFF. The CDR3 bases are TGTGCCAGCAGGAAGCAGTGGGGCACCGGGGAGCTGTTTTTT.

This clone has only one observation. The chain joins TRBV7-2 to TRBJ1-6; D is ambiguous. CDR1 and CDR2 from the germline V gene are SGHTA and FQGNSA. V lost 3 bases to trimming and J lost 7 bases, with 13 bases between them. CDR3 length: 15 amino acids. The CDR3 protein is CASSFTESGNSPLHF. The CDR3, as DNA: TGTGCCAGCAGCTTCACGGAGAGTGGCAATTCACCCCTCCACTTT.

The chain carries TRBV7-2 and TRBJ2-6; unclear D gene. V was trimmed by 5 bases and J by 13 bases, leaving 12 bases between them. The CDR3 contains 12 residues. CDR1 SGHTA and CDR2 FQGNSA come from the germline V gene. The CDR3 region has the DNA TGTGCCAGCAGCCCCACACCCGGAGTCCTGACTTTC. Translating it yields CASSPTPGVLTF.